The rows below give T cell receptor beta chains drawn from one sample of a study of blood T cells in healthy people across ages. Via MiXCR, TCRdb re-called the 5' RACE reads, giving one row per CDR3 protein. The table shows more than 1,400,000 distinct CDR3 sequences, with around two fifths occurring only once. The specimen was blood. The receptors were gathered from a woman aged 18-30 years in good health. Each CDR3 is given with its conserved first and last residue. Each record gives: clone size, J gene, D gene, V gene, CDR3 protein, CDR3 DNA. The D gene is left open where the match is weak. The listing skips clone size in some rows; elsewhere it reads once, few, many or a size class.

NA,TRBJ2-3,NA,TRBV21-1,CASSKPGQPSTDTQYF,TGTGCCAGCAGCAAACCGGGACAGCCCAGCACAGATACGCAGTATTTT
many,TRBJ2-1,TRBD1,TRBV14,CASSPIPGQGLGGTYNEQFF,TGTGCCAGCAGCCCTATACCGGGACAGGGTCTAGGGGGTACCTACAATGAGCAGTTCTTC
once,TRBJ1-2,NA,TRBV9,CASSPPMGNYGYTF,TGTGCCAGCAGTCCACCAATGGGGAACTATGGCTACACCTTC
NA,TRBJ2-7,NA,TRBV6-2/TRBV6-3,CASSYLDREGSEQYF,TGTGCCAGCAGTTATCTCGACAGGGAGGGTTCCGAGCAGTACTTC
few,TRBJ1-1,NA,TRBV2,CASSAVSMNTEAFF,TGTGCCAGCAGTGCTGTCAGCATGAACACTGAAGCTTTCTTT
NA,TRBJ2-1,TRBD2,TRBV6-5,CASSYDGLAAYNEQFF,TGTGCCAGCAGTTACGACGGGCTAGCGGCCTACAATGAGCAGTTCTTC
NA,TRBJ2-3,TRBD2,TRBV12-3/TRBV12-4,CASSLYSGSDTDTQYF,TGTGCCAGCAGTTTGTATAGCGGGAGCGACACAGATACGCAGTATTTT
few,TRBJ1-1,NA,TRBV7-9,CASSPLAGMNTEAFF,TGTGCCAGCAGCCCACTTGCAGGGATGAACACTGAAGCTTTCTTT
few,TRBJ2-2,NA,TRBV12-3/TRBV12-4,CASSAHGELFF,TGTGCCAGCAGTGCCCACGGGGAGCTGTTTTTT
NA,TRBJ2-7,NA,TRBV2,CASSEGVADTYEQYF,TGTGCCAGCAGTGAAGGGGTGGCGGATACCTACGAGCAGTACTTC
few,TRBJ2-5,NA,TRBV3-1,CASSQDFRAANGGRTQYF,TGTGCCAGCAGCCAAGATTTCAGAGCGGCAAATGGGGGGAGAACCCAGTACTTC